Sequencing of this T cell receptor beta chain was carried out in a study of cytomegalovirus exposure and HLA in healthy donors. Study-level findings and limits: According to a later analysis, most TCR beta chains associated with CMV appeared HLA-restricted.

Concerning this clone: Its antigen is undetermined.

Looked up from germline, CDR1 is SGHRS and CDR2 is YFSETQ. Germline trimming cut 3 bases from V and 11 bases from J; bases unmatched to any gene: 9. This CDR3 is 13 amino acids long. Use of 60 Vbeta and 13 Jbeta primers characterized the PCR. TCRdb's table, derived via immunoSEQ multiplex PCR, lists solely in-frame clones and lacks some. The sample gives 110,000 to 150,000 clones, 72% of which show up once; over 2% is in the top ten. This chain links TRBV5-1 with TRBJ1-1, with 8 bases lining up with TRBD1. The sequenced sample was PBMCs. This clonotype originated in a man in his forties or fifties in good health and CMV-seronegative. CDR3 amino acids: CASSSDRGCGAFF. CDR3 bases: TGCGCCAGCAGCTCCGACAGGGGTTGCGGCGCTTTCTTT.